These T cell receptor beta chains were read from a single sample in a study of blood T cell repertoires in COVID-19. Measured with immunoSEQ multiplex PCR; TCRdb has only the in-frame clones, and not every one. The sample holds tens of thousands of clones, 80% to 85% seen once. Specimen: peripheral blood. Every receptor here comes from a woman older than 75 with acute or convalescent COVID-19. Both conserved end residues are part of each CDR3. The D gene is left open where the match is weak. Size is stated for part of the rows, as once, few or many counts, or as a class when the clone is expanded.

D gene: -; J gene: TRBJ2-7; V gene: TRBV11-2; clone size: -; CDR3 DNA: TGTGCCAGCAGCTTATCTTGGGGGGACTCCCGAGGCGACGAGCAGTACTTC; CDR3 protein: CASSLSWGDSRGDEQYF
D gene: TRBD1; J gene: TRBJ1-1; V gene: TRBV5-5; clone size: once; CDR3 DNA: TGTGCCAGCAGCCCAGGGGGCACTGAAGCTTTCTTT; CDR3 protein: CASSPGGTEAFF
D gene: TRBD1; J gene: TRBJ2-2; V gene: TRBV11-3; clone size: -; CDR3 DNA: TGTGCCAGCAGCTCCAGGGGACAGGGTTTCGCCGGGGAGCTGTTTTTT; CDR3 protein: CASSSRGQGFAGELFF
D gene: -; J gene: TRBJ1-2; V gene: TRBV19; clone size: few; CDR3 DNA: TGTGCCAGTAGTATGGGGGCCCAGGGTTACTATGGCTACACCTTC; CDR3 protein: CASSMGAQGYYGYTF
D gene: -; J gene: TRBJ2-3; V gene: TRBV5-1; clone size: few; CDR3 DNA: TGCGCCAGCAGCTCGAGCGAGGGAACTAGCACAGATACGCAGTATTTT; CDR3 protein: CASSSSEGTSTDTQYF
D gene: TRBD1; J gene: TRBJ1-2; V gene: TRBV5-5; clone size: -; CDR3 DNA: TGTGCCAGCAGCCCTACCAGGACAGGCCTAGGCTATGGCTACACCTTC; CDR3 protein: CASSPTRTGLGYGYTF
D gene: TRBD1; J gene: TRBJ1-1; V gene: TRBV19; clone size: few; CDR3 DNA: TGTGCCAGTTTGACAGGGCAACGAGACACTGAAGCTTTCTTT; CDR3 protein: CASLTGQRDTEAFF
D gene: -; J gene: TRBJ2-4; V gene: TRBV13; clone size: medium-sized; CDR3 DNA: TGTGCCAGCAGCCCCCCGGATTCGGGGGTTGGCATTCAGTACTTC; CDR3 protein: CASSPPDSGVGIQYF
D gene: -; J gene: TRBJ1-5; V gene: TRBV6-5; clone size: once; CDR3 DNA: TGTGCCAGCAGTTACGACATCTACCAGCCCCAGCATTTT; CDR3 protein: CASSYDIYQPQHF
D gene: -; J gene: TRBJ2-2; V gene: TRBV29-1; clone size: -; CDR3 DNA: TGCAGCGTTGGGCCCCAAAACACCGGGGAGCTGTTTTTT; CDR3 protein: CSVGPQNTGELFF
D gene: TRBD1; J gene: TRBJ1-1; V gene: TRBV6-5; clone size: -; CDR3 DNA: TGTGCCAGCAGTTTTGACAGGGCGGACACTGAAGCTTTCTTT; CDR3 protein: CASSFDRADTEAFF
D gene: TRBD1; J gene: TRBJ1-5; V gene: TRBV19; clone size: -; CDR3 DNA: TGTGCCAGTAGTCAGGGGGCTCGACAGCCCCAGCATTTT; CDR3 protein: CASSQGARQPQHF
D gene: -; J gene: TRBJ2-3; V gene: TRBV5-1; clone size: -; CDR3 DNA: TGCGCCAGCAGCGCTCAGGGTCGCACAGATACGCAGTATTTT; CDR3 protein: CASSAQGRTDTQYF
D gene: -; J gene: TRBJ1-6; V gene: TRBV7-9; clone size: -; CDR3 DNA: TGTGCCAGCAGCTCCGGGACCAGGGGTAATTCACCCCTCCACTTT; CDR3 protein: CASSSGTRGNSPLHF
D gene: TRBD1; J gene: TRBJ1-2; V gene: TRBV7-8; clone size: -; CDR3 DNA: TGTGCCAGCAGCTTACAACGCGGGACAGGGTTGTTCTACACCTTC; CDR3 protein: CASSLQRGTGLFYTF
D gene: -; J gene: TRBJ2-7; V gene: TRBV4-1; clone size: -; CDR3 DNA: TGCGCCAGCAGCCAACCTGGCTCAGGTTTCTACGAGCAGTACTTC; CDR3 protein: CASSQPGSGFYEQYF
D gene: TRBD1; J gene: TRBJ2-7; V gene: TRBV2; clone size: -; CDR3 DNA: TGTGCCAGTAATCCGGGACAGGGCTACGAGCAGTACTTC; CDR3 protein: CASNPGQGYEQYF
D gene: -; J gene: TRBJ1-2; V gene: TRBV30; clone size: -; CDR3 DNA: TGTGCCTGGACTTTACTAAGCGGAGCTACGGGCTACACCTTC; CDR3 protein: CAWTLLSGATGYTF
D gene: TRBD2; J gene: TRBJ2-2; V gene: TRBV27; clone size: -; CDR3 DNA: TGTGCCAGCAGTCCCAGCGGGGGAAACACCGGGGAGCTGTTTTTT; CDR3 protein: CASSPSGGNTGELFF
D gene: TRBD2; J gene: TRBJ2-5; V gene: TRBV13; clone size: -; CDR3 DNA: TGTGCCAGCAGCTCTAGCGGGGGGGCCGGTTGGGAGACCCAGTACTTC; CDR3 protein: CASSSSGGAGWETQYF
D gene: -; J gene: TRBJ1-4; V gene: TRBV6-5; clone size: -; CDR3 DNA: TGTGCCAGCAGTCCTGGCTCGCTTAATGAAAAACTGTTTTTT; CDR3 protein: CASSPGSLNEKLFF
D gene: -; J gene: TRBJ2-1; V gene: TRBV21-1; clone size: -; CDR3 DNA: TGTGCCAGCAGCTCCACAGGAGCCAATGAGCAGTTCTTC; CDR3 protein: CASSSTGANEQFF
D gene: TRBD2; J gene: TRBJ2-2; V gene: TRBV5-1; clone size: -; CDR3 DNA: TGCGCCAGCAGTTTGGGGGGGACTTCCGGGGAGCTGTTTTTT; CDR3 protein: CASSLGGTSGELFF
D gene: TRBD1; J gene: TRBJ1-4; V gene: TRBV29-1; clone size: -; CDR3 DNA: TGCAGCGTTGGAGGCGAGCTAGGGACAGCCAATGAAAAACTGTTTTTT; CDR3 protein: CSVGGELGTANEKLFF
D gene: -; J gene: TRBJ1-2; V gene: TRBV7-9; clone size: -; CDR3 DNA: TGTGCCAGCAGCCGACGGGAGGAGGGGAGGGCTGGCTACACCTTC; CDR3 protein: CASSRREEGRAGYTF
D gene: TRBD2; J gene: TRBJ2-5; V gene: TRBV5-1; clone size: once; CDR3 DNA: TGCGCCAGCAGCGGGGGAGCGGGGGGTCGGGAGACCCAGTACTTC; CDR3 protein: CASSGGAGGRETQYF
D gene: TRBD1; J gene: TRBJ2-2; V gene: TRBV6-5; clone size: few; CDR3 DNA: TGTGCCGCTGGGACAGGTGCGAACACCGGGGAGCTGTTTTTT; CDR3 protein: CAAGTGANTGELFF
D gene: -; J gene: TRBJ2-7; V gene: TRBV3-1/TRBV3-2; clone size: -; CDR3 DNA: TGTGCCAGCAGCCAGGACAGACCGGGGGAGCAGTACTTC; CDR3 protein: CASSQDRPGEQYF
D gene: TRBD2; J gene: TRBJ2-5; V gene: TRBV7-2; clone size: -; CDR3 DNA: TGTGCCAGCAGCTTACAGGGACTAGCGGGGGGACACCAGTACTTC; CDR3 protein: CASSLQGLAGGHQYF
D gene: -; J gene: TRBJ1-3; V gene: TRBV3-1/TRBV3-2; clone size: -; CDR3 DNA: TGTGCCAGCAGCCAAGATCGACACAACTCTGGAAACACCATATATTTT; CDR3 protein: CASSQDRHNSGNTIYF
D gene: -; J gene: TRBJ2-7; V gene: TRBV21-1; clone size: -; CDR3 DNA: TGTGCCAGCAGCGCAAACCGACTAGCGGGGGGTTACGAGCAGTACTTC; CDR3 protein: CASSANRLAGGYEQYF
D gene: -; J gene: TRBJ1-1; V gene: TRBV3-1/TRBV3-2; clone size: once; CDR3 DNA: TGTGCCAGCAGCCAAGGGAAAGGGGGAGCTTTCTTT; CDR3 protein: CASSQGKGGAFF
D gene: -; J gene: TRBJ1-1; V gene: TRBV6-5; clone size: -; CDR3 DNA: TGTGCCAGCAGTTACTCGACTACGTTGAACACTGAAGCTTTCTTT; CDR3 protein: CASSYSTTLNTEAFF
D gene: TRBD1; J gene: TRBJ1-1; V gene: TRBV5-6; clone size: -; CDR3 DNA: TGTGCCAGCAGCGGGTTCGGGACAGGGGGGAACACTGAAGCTTTCTTT; CDR3 protein: CASSGFGTGGNTEAFF
D gene: TRBD2; J gene: TRBJ2-7; V gene: TRBV7-2; clone size: -; CDR3 DNA: TGTGCCAGCAGCTTAGCCCGACTAGCGGGGGGCACCTACTCCTACGAGCAGTACTTC; CDR3 protein: CASSLARLAGGTYSYEQYF
D gene: -; J gene: TRBJ1-6; V gene: TRBV14; clone size: -; CDR3 DNA: TGTGCCAGCAGCCCTGGAGTTGTGACACCCCTCCACTTT; CDR3 protein: CASSPGVVTPLHF
D gene: -; J gene: TRBJ2-5; V gene: TRBV1; clone size: -; CDR3 DNA: TGCACCAGCAGCCAAGCCCCGGTAGCGGGAAGCCAAGAGACCCAGTACTTC; CDR3 protein: CTSSQAPVAGSQETQYF
D gene: TRBD1; J gene: TRBJ1-5; V gene: TRBV19; clone size: -; CDR3 DNA: TGTGCCAGTAGGTGGGGACAGGCGTCCCAGCCCCAGCATTTT; CDR3 protein: CASRWGQASQPQHF
D gene: -; J gene: TRBJ1-6; V gene: TRBV4-1; clone size: -; CDR3 DNA: TGCGCCAGCAGCCAAGGCCCCGCAGGGGCAGGCCATTCACCCCTCCACTTT; CDR3 protein: CASSQGPAGAGHSPLHF
D gene: -; J gene: TRBJ2-3; V gene: TRBV6-2/TRBV6-3; clone size: -; CDR3 DNA: TGTGCCAGCAGTTTCCTGACTAACACAGATACGCAGTATTTT; CDR3 protein: CASSFLTNTDTQYF
D gene: TRBD1; J gene: TRBJ1-3; V gene: TRBV5-1; clone size: -; CDR3 DNA: TGCGCCAGCAGCTTGGAGGGGGCGGGCGGAAACACCATATATTTT; CDR3 protein: CASSLEGAGGNTIYF
D gene: -; J gene: TRBJ2-1; V gene: TRBV18; clone size: -; CDR3 DNA: TGTGCCAGCTCACCATTGTTACAAACCTACAATGAGCAGTTCTTC; CDR3 protein: CASSPLLQTYNEQFF
D gene: TRBD1; J gene: TRBJ2-7; V gene: TRBV15; clone size: -; CDR3 DNA: TGTGCCACCAGCAGAGAACGCTTTGGACAGGGGGTTGTGTATGAGCAGTACTTC; CDR3 protein: CATSRERFGQGVVYEQYF
D gene: TRBD1; J gene: TRBJ2-7; V gene: TRBV2; clone size: -; CDR3 DNA: TGTGCCAGCAGTGAATTGGACAGGGTCCCCTACGAGCAGTACTTC; CDR3 protein: CASSELDRVPYEQYF
D gene: -; J gene: TRBJ2-1; V gene: TRBV12-5; clone size: -; CDR3 DNA: TGTGCTAGTGGTTTGGTATTGGCAGGGGCCAATGAGCAGTTCTTC; CDR3 protein: CASGLVLAGANEQFF